One T cell receptor (beta chain) is described in this entry. No antigen is known for it. The observed sequence ends 3 residues before the CDR3 terminus, with the missing tail filled in from the germline J gene. This specimen comes from a study of T cells in women clearing cervical HPV infection. Study-level background: Blood came at first lesion visit for cases, post-clearance for controls. Findings and caveats of the study: Richness differences could reflect unmeasured T-cell content per sample.

CDR3 length equals 13 residues. Assay: immunoSEQ multiplex PCR; the TCRdb copy retains only in-frame clones and omits some. The sample table sets out some 23,000 clones. The rearrangement uses TRBV23-1 and TRBJ2-3, with D tentatively TRBD1 (6 bases). TRBV23-1 is an open reading frame, and its role is uncertain. Sequenced sample: blood buffy coat. This TCR derives from a woman between 18 and 69 years old with a cervical HPV16 infection that either progressed to CIN3+ or cleared (not recorded which). Partial CDR3 DNA: TGCGCCAGCAGGGCAAGGGGGAATCAGCCG. This sequence encodes CASRARGNQP. The whole CDR3 sequence is CASRARGNQPQYF.